What follows are 26 T cell receptor beta chains derived from one specimen sequenced in a study of blood T cell repertoires in COVID-19. Sequenced by immunoSEQ multiplex PCR; TCRdb stores in-frame clones only, minus some. The sample has 200,000 or so clones, more than 75% seen once. The sequencing sample was made of peripheral blood. Source of these receptors: a person aged 65 to 85 with COVID-19, enrolled during active disease.

J is TRBJ1-5 and V is TRBV12-3 or TRBV12-4; D call uncertain. The CDR3 covers 13 residues. Trimming removed 2 bases at V and 6 bases at J, with 8 bases between. The chain's CDR3 is CASSLSGPQPQHF. The DNA for the CDR3 is TGTGCCAGCAGTTTAAGCGGGCCTCAGCCCCAGCATTTT.

The chain has TRBV3-1 (or the pseudogene TRBV3-2) and TRBJ2-2; TRBD2 matches at 12 bases. Germline V gene lookup returns CDR1 LGHDT and CDR2 YNNKEL (reference sequence). V lost 4 bases to trimming and J lost 5 bases; unmatched junction nucleotides: 2. The CDR3 totals 15 residues. CDR3 amino acids: CASSLLAGGTGELFF. CDR3 coding DNA: TGTGCCAGCAGCCTCCTAGCGGGAGGGACCGGGGAGCTGTTTTTT.

The chain joins TRBV5-4 to TRBJ1-2; 9 bases map to TRBD1. Trimming removed 8 bases from V and 8 bases from J; junction bases left unmatched: 7. This CDR3 contains 12 residues. CDR1 SGHNT and CDR2 YYREEE come from the germline V gene (reference sequence). CDR3 residues: CASQGQGAGYTF. In nucleotides, the CDR3 is TGTGCCAGTCAGGGACAGGGCGCCGGCTACACCTTC.

CDR3 region: CASSPIPTGITGELFF. The CDR3 DNA is TGTGCCAGCAGCCCAATCCCGACAGGGATCACCGGGGAGCTGTTTTTT. The genes are TRBV6-2 or TRBV6-3 and TRBJ2-2; 7 bases align to TRBD1. The CDR3 is made up of 16 amino acids. The V and J ends lost 6 bases and 4 bases, in that order; junction bases with no gene match: 11. Per the germline V gene, CDR1 is MNHEY and CDR2 is SVGEGT.

The rearrangement links TRBV7-2 to TRBJ1-2, with 9 bases identical to TRBD1. CDR1 and CDR2 (germline): SGHTA, FQGNSA. The CDR3 extends over 14 amino acids. Losses at the gene ends were 0 bases for V and 4 bases for J; bases not matched to a gene: 0. The CDR3 loop is CASSLADRGYGYTF. CDR3 DNA sequence: TGTGCCAGCAGCTTAGCGGACAGGGGCTATGGCTACACCTTC. The full variable domain, with the rest looked up from reference TRBV7-2 and TRBJ1-2, is GAGVSQSPSNKVTEKGKDVELRCDPISGHTALYWYRQSLGQGLEFLIYFQGNSAPDKSGLPSDRFSAERTGGSVSTLTIQRTQQEDSAVYLCASSLADRGYGYTFGSGTRLTVV.

This rearrangement joins TRBV4-3 to TRBJ2-7; 10 bases are shared with TRBD1. The CDR3 covers 15 residues. Trimming at V came to 2 bases and at J to 3 bases, leaving 4 bases not matched to a gene. Germline V gene sequence: CDR1 LGHNA, CDR2 YSLEER. In nucleotides, the CDR3 is TGCGCCAGCAGCCAATCGTGGACAGGGGGCTACGAGCAGTACTTC. It is translated as CASSQSWTGGYEQYF.

The J gene is TRBJ1-2, the V gene TRBV19; D is perhaps TRBD1 (6 bases). The CDR3 is made up of 13 amino acids. Trimming cost V 4 bases and J 7 bases, with 13 bases left between them. Germline V lookup: CDR1 LNHDA, CDR2 SQIVND (reference sequence). CDR3 DNA: TGTGCCAGTAGTAGCACACAGGGATCTGGCTACACCTTC. It encodes CASSSTQGSGYTF.

The rearrangement links TRBV6-5 to TRBJ2-2; D is possibly TRBD2 (5 bases). The CDR3 is 15 amino acids. In germline, CDR1 is MNHEY, CDR2 SVGAGI. Trimming pared 6 bases from V and 0 bases from J, leaving 11 bases between. In DNA, the CDR3 is TGTGCCAGCAGCGTAAGCGGAGCGAACACCGGGGAGCTGTTTTTT. Its protein product is CASSVSGANTGELFF.

This clone is a singleton in its sample. The chain joins TRBV7-2 to TRBJ2-1, with TRBD1 matching 8 bases. Germline CDR1 reads SGHTA; CDR2 reads FQGNSA. The J segment lost 1 base and the V segment lost 5 bases, leaving 4 bases of the junction unmatched. The CDR3 is 15 amino acids. The CDR3 sequence: CASSADRDSYNEQFF. The CDR3 nucleotides read TGTGCCAGCAGCGCGGACAGGGATTCCTACAATGAGCAGTTCTTC.

This chain connects TRBV3-1 (or the pseudogene TRBV3-2) to TRBJ2-7; D gene uncertain. V gave up 1 base and J gave up 2 bases, with 9 bases separating them. Germline-derived CDR1 and CDR2 are LGHDT and YNNKEL (reference sequence). The CDR3 is made up of 14 amino acids. The CDR3 region is CASSQGGEAYEQYF. CDR3 sequence (DNA): TGTGCCAGCAGCCAAGGTGGAGAAGCCTACGAGCAGTACTTC.

This clone was observed a single time. The chain joins TRBV19 to TRBJ2-3, with 10 bases lining up with TRBD1. The CDR3 is 14 residues long. Per the germline V gene, CDR1 is LNHDA and CDR2 is SQIVND (reference sequence). The V segment lost 5 bases and the J segment 4 bases; nucleotides outside the gene matches: 3. The CDR3 region is CASSGGTGADTQYF. The CDR3 DNA sequence: TGTGCCAGTAGTGGGGGGACAGGGGCAGATACGCAGTATTTT. Variable domain in full (rest from reference TRBV19 and TRBJ2-3): DGGITQSPKYLFRKEGQNVTLSCEQNLNHDAMYWYRQDPGQGLRLIYYSQIVNDFQKGDIAEGYSVSREKKESFPLTVTSAQKNPTAFYLCASSGGTGADTQYFGPGTRLTVL.

This chain joins TRBV6-5 and TRBJ2-5; 9 bases agree with TRBD2. This CDR3 contains 15 residues. Trimming took 9 bases from V and 1 from J; bases not matched to a gene: 9. Germline lookup yields CDR1 MNHEY and CDR2 SVGAGI. Here the CDR3 reads CASSIAGVSQETQYF. CDR3 DNA: TGTGCCAGTTCCATAGCGGGAGTATCCCAAGAGACCCAGTACTTC.

V gene TRBV2 combines with J gene TRBJ1-5, with TRBD1 identical over 7 bases. V gave up 6 bases and J gave up 2 bases; unmatched junction bases: 7. CDR1 is SNHLY, CDR2 FYNNEI, per germline. The CDR3 is 15 amino acids. The CDR3 sequence: CASRADRVGNQPQHF. In DNA form, the CDR3 reads TGTGCCAGCAGAGCCGACAGGGTGGGCAATCAGCCCCAGCATTTT.

The chain is built from TRBV4-1 and TRBJ1-6; D might be TRBD1 (6 bases). Germline V CDR1 and CDR2: MGHRA, YSYEKL. Between the trimmed V and J ends, which lost 0 bases and 7 bases, there was a span of 16 bases. This CDR3 spans 17 amino acids. The CDR3 region is CASSQDIWTVDNSPLHF. CDR3 nucleotides: TGCGCCAGCAGCCAAGATATTTGGACAGTGGACAATTCACCCCTCCACTTT.

The V call is TRBV6-5, the J call TRBJ2-5, with TRBD1 identical over 8 bases. Germline lookup yields CDR1 MNHEY and CDR2 SVGAGI. J lost 1 base, V lost 2 bases, and 6 bases had no gene match. This CDR3 has 16 amino acids. The CDR3 sequence is CASSYVQGAGQETQYF. CDR3 coding DNA: TGTGCCAGCAGTTACGTTCAGGGGGCTGGCCAAGAGACCCAGTACTTC.

The chain uses TRBV18 and TRBJ2-5; D uncertain. The CDR3 contains 15 residues. V was trimmed by 0 bases and J by 0 bases, leaving 8 bases between them. The V gene's germline CDR1 is KGHSH and CDR2 LQKENI. The CDR3 sequence: CASSPPAEYQETQYF. For the CDR3, the DNA is TGTGCCAGCTCACCACCGGCGGAGTACCAAGAGACCCAGTACTTC. Full variable domain (outside the CDR3, taken from reference TRBV18 and TRBJ2-5): NAGVMQNPRHLVRRRGQEARLRCSPMKGHSHVYWYRQLPEEGLKFMVYLQKENIIDESGMPKERFSAEFPKEGPSILRIQQVVRGDSAAYFCASSPPAEYQETQYFGPGTRLLVL.

The chain links TRBV6-2 or TRBV6-3 to TRBJ1-5; 8 bases are a match to TRBD1. Trimming took 4 bases from V and 1 from J; bases not matched to a gene: 3. Looked up from germline, CDR1 is MNHEY and CDR2 is SVGEGT. The CDR3 totals 15 residues. This CDR3 reads CASSSGGMSNQPQHF. CDR3 DNA sequence: TGTGCCAGCAGTTCAGGGGGCATGAGCAATCAGCCCCAGCATTTT.

V gene TRBV18 combines with J gene TRBJ2-5, with 10 bases fitting TRBD2. The V gene's germline CDR1 is KGHSH and CDR2 LQKENI. This CDR3 contains 14 residues. V lost 0 bases to trimming and J lost 5 bases; unmatched junction nucleotides: 0. CDR3 loop: CASSPPAGGETQYF. In DNA form, the CDR3 reads TGTGCCAGCTCACCACCAGCGGGGGGGGAGACCCAGTACTTC.

This sequence joins TRBV7-2 and TRBJ2-3; D is perhaps TRBD1 (6 bases). V dropped 6 bases and J dropped 0 bases, with 10 bases sitting between them. The CDR3 loop spans 14 amino acids. Per germline, CDR1 SGHTA and CDR2 FQGNSA. The CDR3 nucleotides read TGTGCCAGCAGTCTTACAGGGAGCACAGATACGCAGTATTTT. The encoded protein is CASSLTGSTDTQYF.

This sequence joins TRBV14 and TRBJ1-5; 8 nucleotides match TRBD1. The CDR3 loop spans 21 amino acids. Per germline, CDR1 SGHDN and CDR2 FVKESK. Germline trimming cut 0 bases from V and 3 bases from J; bases unmatched to any gene: 19. The CDR3 spells CASSQERRRGTRTGTNQPQHF. Written as DNA, the CDR3 is TGTGCCAGCAGCCAAGAAAGAAGGAGGGGGACAAGGACAGGGACCAATCAGCCCCAGCATTTT.

This sequence joins TRBV2 and TRBJ2-2; 9 bases fit TRBD2. CDR3 length: 17 residues. CDR1 is SNHLY, CDR2 FYNNEI, per germline. V lost 5 bases, J lost 5 bases, and 12 bases stayed unmatched. The CDR3, as DNA: TGTGCCAGCAGTATAGCCCGGGCGGGGGGGCTTACCGGGGAGCTGTTTTTT. Protein sequence: CASSIARAGGLTGELFF.

The chain combines TRBV11-2 with TRBJ2-1, with TRBD2 matching 9 bases. The V gene's germline CDR1 is SGHAT and CDR2 FQNNGV. CDR3 length equals 15 residues. Germline trimming cut 2 bases from V and 8 bases from J; bases unmatched to any gene: 7. The CDR3 region has the DNA TGTGCCAGCAGCTTAATTGCGGGGGGGCGGTATGAGCAGTTCTTC. As protein: CASSLIAGGRYEQFF.

The chain links TRBV5-4 to TRBJ2-5, with 8 bases aligning to TRBD2. CDR3 size: 15 residues. The V gene end was trimmed by 4 bases and the J gene end by 8 bases; junction bases not matched to a gene: 13. CDR1 is SGHNT and CDR2 is YYREEE in the germline V gene (reference sequence). CDR3 residues: CASSVEAGAKYTQYF. The CDR3 DNA reads TGTGCCAGCAGCGTGGAAGCGGGGGCAAAGTATACCCAGTACTTC.

V and J are TRBV13 and TRBJ2-1; D may be TRBD2 (5 bases). This CDR3 is built from 15 residues. V gave up 2 bases and J gave up 6 bases, with 14 bases separating them. Per germline, CDR1 PRHDT and CDR2 FYEKMQ (reference sequence). The CDR3 loop reads CASSLRERYINEQFF. Written as DNA, the CDR3 is TGTGCCAGCAGCTTAAGGGAGCGGTACATCAATGAGCAGTTCTTC.

The gene calls are TRBV28 and TRBJ2-2; no clear D. From germline, CDR1 is MDHEN and CDR2 SYDVKM. The V end was cut by 5 bases, the J end by 0 bases, with 10 bases between. The CDR3 sequence is 15 residues long. The CDR3, as DNA: TGTGCCAGCAGTCCACAGCCTACGAACACCGGGGAGCTGTTTTTT. Its translation is CASSPQPTNTGELFF.

This chain links TRBV19 with TRBJ1-1; D call uncertain. Trimming took off 3 bases at V and 0 bases at J, with 8 bases between the two ends. The CDR3 loop spans 14 amino acids. Per the germline V gene, CDR1 is LNHDA and CDR2 is SQIVND (reference sequence). CDR3 in DNA: TGTGCCAGTAGTATGGCCAGGCTGAACACTGAAGCTTTCTTT. Its translation: CASSMARLNTEAFF.